This T cell receptor beta chain is drawn from a study of blood T cells in healthy people across ages. Study observations and caveats: Older age went with lower TCR beta diversity per million T cells, in a roughly linear way.

Points on this clonotype: Its antigen is as yet unknown.

A second PCR, run for about 6 to 11 cycles, used a sample-barcoded 5' primer plus a J-beta primer mix. Sequencing recovered at least 3 million CDR3-containing paired-end reads from each sample. TCRdb reprocessed the 5' RACE reads with MiXCR, giving one entry per CDR3 protein. The sample consists of 1,300,000 or so distinct CDR3 sequences, 55% to 75% of them appearing once. The CDR3 has 17 amino acids. CDR1 MGHRA and CDR2 YSYEKL come from the germline V gene. The V gene end was trimmed by 1 base and the J gene end by 3 bases; junction bases not matched to a gene: 9. The sequence came from a young man in good health. The material sequenced was blood. The genes are TRBV4-1 and TRBJ2-3; 8 nucleotides align to TRBD2. DNA of the CDR3: TGCGCCAGCAGCCAAGCTGTCGGGGGGGCGGGTACAGATACGCAGTATTTT. It translates to CASSQAVGGAGTDTQYF.